Following are 19 T cell receptor beta chains from one sample sequenced in a study of blood T cell repertoires in COVID-19. Sequenced by immunoSEQ multiplex PCR; TCRdb stores in-frame clones only, minus some. Of about 88,000 clones in the sample, around 86% were seen once. Sequenced sample: peripheral blood. The origin of the receptors is a human donor in a cohort sampled during active COVID-19.

This clone was recorded once. This sequence joins TRBV4-1 and TRBJ2-3; D is possibly TRBD2 (5 bases). The CDR3 consists of 14 residues. Trimming took off 4 bases at V and 6 bases at J, with 14 bases between the two ends. Germline-derived CDR1 and CDR2 are MGHRA and YSYEKL. CDR3 residues: CASSPGGGVDTQYF. As DNA, the CDR3 is TGCGCCAGCAGCCCCGGTGGAGGAGTGGATACGCAGTATTTT.

V is TRBV3-1 (or the pseudogene TRBV3-2) and J is TRBJ2-7, with TRBD1 identical over 7 bases. CDR1 is LGHDT, CDR2 YNNKEL, per germline (reference sequence). The V gene end was trimmed by 4 bases and the J gene end by 7 bases; junction bases not matched to a gene: 7. This CDR3 is built from 13 residues. In DNA form, the CDR3 reads TGTGCCAGCAGCCTGCAGGGGGATGGGGAGCAGTACTTC. This codes for CASSLQGDGEQYF.

The genes are TRBV29-1 and TRBJ2-3; 12 positions agree with TRBD2. The CDR3 is 14 residues long. The germline CDR1 and CDR2 sequences are SQVTM and ANQGSEA. V shed 8 bases, J shed 0 bases, and the junction held 3 bases outside the gene matches. DNA of the CDR3: TGCAGCACCGGACTAGCGGGGAGCACAGATACGCAGTATTTT. It codes for CSTGLAGSTDTQYF.

The chain has TRBV7-9 and TRBJ1-6, with D possibly TRBD1 on 6 matching bases. Trimming left V 6 bases short and J 0 bases short, with 9 bases between. CDR3 length: 15 amino acids. Germline loops: CDR1 SEHNR, CDR2 FQNEAQ (reference sequence). The CDR3 nucleotides are TGTGCCAGCAGTACAGGGAGCTCCTATAATTCACCCCTCCACTTT. Its protein is CASSTGSSYNSPLHF. Filled out from reference TRBV7-9 and TRBJ1-6, the complete variable domain reads DTGVSQNPRHKITKRGQNVTFRCDPISEHNRLYWYRQTLGQGPEFLTYFQNEAQLEKSRLLSDRFSAERPKGSFSTLEIQRTEQGDSAMYLCASSTGSSYNSPLHFGNGTRLTVT.

V and J are TRBV7-9 and TRBJ2-7; 11 positions agree with TRBD2. V gave up 5 bases and J gave up 3 bases; unmatched junction bases: 3. Germline V gene data show CDR1 as SEHNR and CDR2 as FQNEAQ (reference sequence). The CDR3 extends over 14 amino acids. CDR3 sequence (DNA): TGTGCCAGCAGCCCGACTAGCGGGAACTACGAGCAGTACTTC. Amino acid sequence: CASSPTSGNYEQYF.

This clone was observed a single time. V usage is TRBV6-5 and J usage is TRBJ1-2, with D possibly matching TRBD1 (5 bases). V lost 4 bases and J lost 7, with 16 bases in between. Germline CDR1 MNHEY, CDR2 SVGAGI. This CDR3 has 14 amino acids. CDR3 region: CASSFGPQQVGYTF. In DNA, the CDR3 is TGTGCCAGCAGTTTCGGACCACAACAGGTTGGCTACACCTTC.

The chain has TRBV5-4 and TRBJ2-1, with a tentative D call TRBD1 (8 bases). Trimming took 4 bases from V and 4 from J, leaving 27 bases between them. This CDR3 comprises 19 residues. Germline CDR1 and CDR2: SGHNT and YYREEE (reference sequence). Written as DNA, the CDR3 is TGTGCCAGCAGCCCCGGGACAGGCGGGCGCGGGGAGGGGTACAATGAGCAGTTCTTC. Its protein product is CASSPGTGGRGEGYNEQFF.

This sequence joins TRBV7-8 and TRBJ1-5; no reliable D call. V lost 1 base to trimming and J lost 0 bases, with 7 bases between them. Per germline, CDR1 SGHVS and CDR2 FQNEAQ. CDR3 length: 15 amino acids. The CDR3 region has the DNA TGTGCCAGCAGCTTAGGGCCGTTTAGCAATCAGCCCCAGCATTTT. The encoded protein is CASSLGPFSNQPQHF.

This rearrangement joins TRBV6-5 to TRBJ2-7; tentative D call: TRBD2 (6 bases). Trimming stripped 6 bases from V and 6 bases from J, with 9 bases between. CDR3 size: 11 residues. CDR1 MNHEY and CDR2 SVGAGI come from the germline V gene. In DNA, the CDR3 is TGTGCCAGCAGCCCCGGGGGCGAGCAGTACTTC. It is translated as CASSPGGEQYF.

The V call is TRBV20-1, the J call TRBJ2-5, with 7 bases fitting TRBD2. Germline V lookup: CDR1 DFQATT, CDR2 SNEGSKA (reference sequence). The CDR3 consists of 11 residues. V was clipped by 5 bases and J by 4 bases; unmatched bases: 1. CDR3 nucleotide sequence: TGCAGTGCTTTAGCGGGAGAGACCCAGTACTTC. This encodes CSALAGETQYF.

The chain has TRBV10-1 and TRBJ2-5, with D possibly TRBD1 on 6 matching bases. Germline V gene lookup returns CDR1 WNHNN and CDR2 SYGVQD (reference sequence). Between the trimmed V and J ends, which lost 2 bases and 5 bases, there was a span of 18 bases. The CDR3 length is 16 residues. CDR3 residues: CASSESAGTIVETQYF. The CDR3 DNA reads as TGCGCCAGCAGTGAGAGCGCCGGGACAATCGTGGAGACCCAGTACTTC.

The CDR3 sequence is CASSSQRGGTQYF. DNA for the CDR3: TGTGCCAGCAGCTCACAGCGGGGGGGTACGCAGTATTTT. V is TRBV12-3 or TRBV12-4 and J is TRBJ2-3; 10 positions agree with TRBD2. The CDR3 spans 13 residues. V was pared by 6 bases and J by 8 bases, with 5 bases of the junction left unmatched.

This clone appeared once. The chain uses TRBV30 and TRBJ1-2, with 7 positions matching TRBD1. Germline values: CDR1 GTSNPN, CDR2 SVGIG (reference sequence). There are 13 residues in the CDR3. J gave up 6 bases and V 6 bases, and 10 bases lay outside the gene matches. The CDR3 coding sequence is TGTGCCTGCCGGGACAGAAAGACTAATGGCTACACCTTC. The encoded protein is CACRDRKTNGYTF.

This clone showed up just once. The chain uses TRBV27 and TRBJ2-3; the D gene is possibly TRBD2 (6 bases). Germline CDR1 is MNHEY and CDR2 is SMNVEV (reference sequence). The CDR3 extends over 19 amino acids. V lost 3 bases and J 0 bases, leaving 22 bases between the germline ends. DNA of the CDR3: TGTGCCAGCAGTTTTCTTTTGGGAGGTAACATACTTAGCACAGATACGCAGTATTTT. It codes for CASSFLLGGNILSTDTQYF.

This clone has only one observation. The rearrangement links TRBV6-5 to TRBJ2-6; D is perhaps TRBD1 (6 bases). Germline loops: CDR1 MNHEY, CDR2 SVGAGI. The CDR3 is 16 residues long. V was shortened by 1 base and J by 4 bases, with 11 bases between the two germline ends. The DNA of the CDR3 is TGTGCCAGCAGTTACTACAGGGCGCACGGGGCCAACGTCCTGACTTTC. Protein: CASSYYRAHGANVLTF.

The chain links TRBV7-9 to TRBJ2-3, with 7 positions matching TRBD2. The CDR3 is 14 amino acids. Germline CDR1 and CDR2: SEHNR and FQNEAQ (reference sequence). Trimming cost V 1 base and J 6 bases; bases outside gene matches: 4. The CDR3 sequence is CASSLVLAVDTQYF. The CDR3 DNA reads TGTGCCAGCAGCTTAGTTCTAGCGGTGGATACGCAGTATTTT. Filled out from reference TRBV7-9 and TRBJ2-3, the complete variable domain reads DTGVSQNPRHKITKRGQNVTFRCDPISEHNRLYWYRQTLGQGPEFLTYFQNEAQLEKSRLLSDRFSAERPKGSFSTLEIQRTEQGDSAMYLCASSLVLAVDTQYFGPGTRLTVL.

This clone showed up just a few times. The V and J genes are TRBV7-2 and TRBJ2-2; the D gene is possibly TRBD1 (5 bases). Germline V gene sequence: CDR1 SGHTA, CDR2 FQGNSA. The length of the CDR3 is 15 residues. V was clipped by 0 bases and J by 0 bases, with 5 bases between them. The CDR3 bases are TGTGCCAGCAGCTTAGCAGGGGCGAACACCGGGGAGCTGTTTTTT. This sequence encodes CASSLAGANTGELFF.

V gene TRBV12-3 or TRBV12-4 combines with J gene TRBJ1-2, with TRBD1 matching over 8 bases. The CDR3 length is 12 residues. The J segment lost 8 bases and the V segment lost 7 bases, leaving 6 bases of the junction unmatched. CDR3 coding DNA: TGTGCCAGCAATCACAGGGGGGGCGGCTACACCTTC. Translated, it gives CASNHRGGGYTF.

This sequence joins TRBV19 and TRBJ1-1; D is possibly TRBD1 (5 bases). The CDR3 is 14 residues long. V was cut by 4 bases and J by 4 bases, with 13 bases left in between. The germline V gene has CDR1 LNHDA and CDR2 SQIVND (reference sequence). Here the CDR3 DNA reads TGTGCCAGTAGTACCAGATTGGGGGGCACTGAAGCTTTCTTT. Its translation: CASSTRLGGTEAFF.